Listed below are T cell receptor beta chains from one sample, sequenced in a study of CDR3 diversity in severe acne. A single record per CDR3 protein comes from TCRdb applying MiXCR to the PCR reads. The data show fewer than 90,000 distinct CDR3 sequences, 45% to 60% seen once. Sample: blood. All receptors derive from a male donor in good health, without acne. Each CDR3 is given with its conserved first and last residue. Fields, in order: CDR3 protein, CDR3 DNA, D gene, clone size, V gene, J gene. The D gene is left open where the match is weak. A row's size may be missing; if present it is once, few, many or a size class.

cdr3_aa: CASSQVREWTEAFF
cdr3_nt: TGTGCCAGCAGCCAAGTAAGGGAGTGGACTGAAGCTTTCTTT
d_call: -
clone_size: -
v_call: TRBV14
j_call: TRBJ1-1

cdr3_aa: CASSTGTSLDEQYF
cdr3_nt: TGCGCCAGCAGCACCGGGACTAGTCTTGACGAGCAGTACTTC
d_call: TRBD2
clone_size: many
v_call: TRBV5-1
j_call: TRBJ2-7

cdr3_aa: CASSLRPQPNSPLHF
cdr3_nt: TGTGCCAGCAGCTTAAGACCCCAGCCTAATTCACCCCTCCACTTT
d_call: -
clone_size: few
v_call: TRBV11-2
j_call: TRBJ1-6

cdr3_aa: CASIGAASYEQYF
cdr3_nt: TGTGCCAGCATCGGAGCGGCCTCCTACGAGCAGTACTTC
d_call: -
clone_size: -
v_call: TRBV6-1
j_call: TRBJ2-7

cdr3_aa: CASSRQGRENTQYF
cdr3_nt: TGTGCCAGCAGTCGACAGGGCAGGGAGAATACGCAGTATTTT
d_call: TRBD1
clone_size: -
v_call: TRBV2
j_call: TRBJ2-3

cdr3_aa: CASSFTGTVNTGELFF
cdr3_nt: TGTGCCAGCAGCTTTACCGGGACAGTGAACACCGGGGAGCTGTTTTTT
d_call: TRBD1
clone_size: -
v_call: TRBV9
j_call: TRBJ2-2

cdr3_aa: CASSLDGSSYNSPLHF
cdr3_nt: TGTGCCAGCAGCTTGGATGGTAGCTCCTATAATTCACCCCTCCACTTT
d_call: -
clone_size: -
v_call: TRBV5-5
j_call: TRBJ1-6

cdr3_aa: CASSLTGMTGEQCF
cdr3_nt: TGTGCCAGCAGCCTCACAGGGATGACGGGCGAGCAGTGCTTC
d_call: -
clone_size: -
v_call: TRBV28
j_call: TRBJ2-7

cdr3_aa: CASSLRDVPYEQYF
cdr3_nt: TGTGCCAGCAGTTTACGAGACGTACCCTACGAGCAGTACTTC
d_call: -
clone_size: many
v_call: TRBV27
j_call: TRBJ2-7

cdr3_aa: CASSPGPAVYEQYF
cdr3_nt: TGTGCCAGCAGCCCCGGGCCAGCCGTCTACGAGCAGTACTTC
d_call: -
clone_size: -
v_call: TRBV13
j_call: TRBJ2-7

cdr3_aa: CASSHTGTDTDTQYF
cdr3_nt: TGTGCCAGCAGCCACACCGGGACAGACACAGATACGCAGTATTTT
d_call: TRBD1
clone_size: once
v_call: TRBV5-6
j_call: TRBJ2-3

cdr3_aa: CASRPFTDTQYF
cdr3_nt: TGTGCCAGCAGACCATTCACAGATACGCAGTATTTT
d_call: -
clone_size: medium-sized
v_call: TRBV7-9
j_call: TRBJ2-3

cdr3_aa: CASTPRGVSDTEAFF
cdr3_nt: TGTGCCAGTACCCCCCGGGGGGTTTCGGACACTGAAGCTTTCTTT
d_call: -
clone_size: -
v_call: TRBV19
j_call: TRBJ1-1

cdr3_aa: CATSDRTGKYNEQFF
cdr3_nt: TGTGCCACCAGTGACCGGACAGGGAAGTACAATGAGCAGTTCTTC
d_call: TRBD1
clone_size: -
v_call: TRBV24-1
j_call: TRBJ2-1

cdr3_aa: CASSAWTGGGGTEAFF
cdr3_nt: TGTGCCAGCAGCGCCTGGACAGGGGGAGGTGGCACTGAAGCTTTCTTT
d_call: TRBD1
clone_size: -
v_call: TRBV5-6
j_call: TRBJ1-1

cdr3_aa: CASRGSSNQPQHF
cdr3_nt: TGTGCCAGCAGGGGCAGCAGCAATCAGCCCCAGCATTTT
d_call: -
clone_size: -
v_call: TRBV2
j_call: TRBJ1-5

cdr3_aa: CSVGGGDETQHF
cdr3_nt: TGCAGCGTTGGGGGGGGCGACGAGACCCAGCATTTT
d_call: -
clone_size: -
v_call: TRBV29-1
j_call: TRBJ1-5

cdr3_aa: CAISESRRVGEQYF
cdr3_nt: TGTGCCATCAGTGAGTCAAGGAGAGTGGGAGAGCAGTACTTC
d_call: -
clone_size: medium-sized
v_call: TRBV10-3
j_call: TRBJ2-7

cdr3_aa: CASSDLLVNTEAFF
cdr3_nt: TGCGCCAGCAGTGATCTTCTCGTGAACACTGAAGCTTTCTTT
d_call: -
clone_size: -
v_call: TRBV10-2
j_call: TRBJ1-1

cdr3_aa: CASSLMGQGIYGYTF
cdr3_nt: TGTGCCAGCAGCTTAATGGGACAGGGAATCTATGGCTACACCTTC
d_call: TRBD1
clone_size: -
v_call: TRBV5-5
j_call: TRBJ1-2

cdr3_aa: CATSDSRTLSSYNEQFF
cdr3_nt: TGTGCCACCAGTGATTCTCGGACGCTAAGCTCCTACAATGAGCAGTTCTTC
d_call: -
clone_size: -
v_call: TRBV24-1
j_call: TRBJ2-1

cdr3_aa: CASSYVAGGWDEQFF
cdr3_nt: TGTGCCAGCAGTTATGTAGCGGGAGGGTGGGATGAGCAGTTCTTC
d_call: TRBD2
clone_size: -
v_call: TRBV6-5
j_call: TRBJ2-1

cdr3_aa: CASSQELAATYEQYF
cdr3_nt: TGTGCCAGCAGCCAAGAACTAGCGGCGACTTACGAGCAGTACTTC
d_call: TRBD2
clone_size: few
v_call: TRBV4-1
j_call: TRBJ2-7

cdr3_aa: CASSGQDGDNEQFF
cdr3_nt: TGTGCCAGCAGTGGGCAGGATGGGGACAATGAGCAGTTCTTC
d_call: -
clone_size: -
v_call: TRBV12-3/TRBV12-4
j_call: TRBJ2-1

cdr3_aa: CASSTTGIPPYGYTF
cdr3_nt: TGTGCCAGCAGCACAACCGGGATCCCCCCCTATGGCTACACCTTC
d_call: -
clone_size: -
v_call: TRBV7-9
j_call: TRBJ1-2

cdr3_aa: CASSLMGGEVDTQYF
cdr3_nt: TGTGCCAGCAGCTTGATGGGCGGGGAAGTGGATACGCAGTATTTT
d_call: -
clone_size: many
v_call: TRBV5-6
j_call: TRBJ2-3

cdr3_aa: CASSLGQLEAQYF
cdr3_nt: TGTGCCAGCAGCTTAGGTCAACTCGAGGCCCAGTACTTC
d_call: -
clone_size: -
v_call: TRBV11-3
j_call: TRBJ2-5

cdr3_aa: CASSSRTSGGASNQPQHF
cdr3_nt: TGTGCCAGCAGCTCCCGGACTAGCGGGGGGGCTAGCAATCAGCCCCAGCATTTT
d_call: -
clone_size: few
v_call: TRBV13
j_call: TRBJ1-5

cdr3_aa: CATSGPTGEANYGYTF
cdr3_nt: TGTGCCACCAGTGGGCCAACGGGGGAGGCTAACTATGGCTACACCTTC
d_call: -
clone_size: -
v_call: TRBV24-1
j_call: TRBJ1-2

cdr3_aa: CASSGPGQINEKLFF
cdr3_nt: TGTGCCAGCAGCGGACCGGGACAAATTAATGAAAAACTGTTTTTT
d_call: -
clone_size: few
v_call: TRBV28
j_call: TRBJ1-4

cdr3_aa: CSGGWGGDYNEQFF
cdr3_nt: TGCAGCGGCGGGTGGGGCGGGGATTACAATGAGCAGTTCTTC
d_call: -
clone_size: many
v_call: TRBV29-1
j_call: TRBJ2-1

cdr3_aa: CSATGTSGSSYEQYF
cdr3_nt: TGCAGTGCTACCGGGACTAGCGGGAGCTCCTACGAGCAGTACTTC
d_call: TRBD2
clone_size: -
v_call: TRBV20-1
j_call: TRBJ2-7

cdr3_aa: CASSEDSTGNTEAFF
cdr3_nt: TGTGCCAGCAGTGAAGACAGTACTGGGAACACTGAAGCTTTCTTT
d_call: -
clone_size: -
v_call: TRBV2
j_call: TRBJ1-1

cdr3_aa: CASSISPYEQYF
cdr3_nt: TGTGCCAGTAGTATTTCCCCCTACGAGCAGTACTTC
d_call: -
clone_size: -
v_call: TRBV19
j_call: TRBJ2-7